This T cell receptor beta chain was obtained from a study of T cells in localized non-small cell lung cancer. With respect to this clone: Its antigen remains unidentified.

Germline V gene lookup returns CDR1 SGHTA and CDR2 FQGNSA. Germline trimming cut 2 bases from V and 1 base from J; bases unmatched to any gene: 5. This CDR3 spans 17 amino acids. Sequenced by immunoSEQ multiplex PCR; TCRdb stores in-frame clones only, minus some. The repertoire includes roughly 33,000 clones, about 90% of them detected once, and 4.2% sits in the top ten. The study's findings and limits: Prolonged overall survival went with higher T cell density in the blood.

Sequencing used peripheral blood, obtained before any cancer treatment. The chain carries TRBV7-2 and TRBJ2-3, with 11 bases identical to TRBD2. The source of this sequence is a woman aged 35 to 75 with stage I lung adenocarcinoma. The CDR3, as DNA: TGTGCCAGCAGCTTAACTAGCGGGGGAGGGGGCACAGATACGCAGTATTTT. It specifies CASSLTSGGGGTDTQYF. The full variable domain, its missing parts supplied by reference TRBV7-2 and TRBJ2-3, is GAGVSQSPSNKVTEKGKDVELRCDPISGHTALYWYRQSLGQGLEFLIYFQGNSAPDKSGLPSDRFSAERTGGSVSTLTIQRTQQEDSAVYLCASSLTSGGGGTDTQYFGPGTRLTVL.